This is a list of T cell receptor beta chains from one sample in a study of T cell responses to AZD1222 COVID-19 vaccine. Using immunoSEQ multiplex PCR, the repertoire was profiled, and TCRdb retains in-frame clones only, with some absent. The table records roughly 160,000 clones, around 89% of them present only once. This sample comprised peripheral blood, obtained on day 0 of AZD1222 vaccination. The receptors come from an adult in good health. Each CDR3 is given with its conserved first and last residue. The D gene is left open where the match is weak. Part of the rows lack a size; the others show once, few, many or a class for expanded clones.

clone_size | d_call | j_call | v_call | cdr3_nt | cdr3_aa
. | . | TRBJ1-2 | TRBV7-9 | TGTGCCAGCAGCTTATATCGATCTAGCGGGGGTTATGGCTACACCTTC | CASSLYRSSGGYGYTF
. | TRBD1 | TRBJ2-2 | TRBV5-5 | TGTGCCAGCAGCTTGTGGCAACAGGGGAGCACCGGGGAGCTGTTTTTT | CASSLWQQGSTGELFF
. | . | TRBJ1-1 | TRBV20-1 | TGCAGTGCTAGTGGGGCCACCTCCGGGAACACTGAAGCTTTCTTT | CSASGATSGNTEAFF
. | TRBD2 | TRBJ2-1 | TRBV5-1 | TGCGCCAGCAGCTTGGAACGGGGGGCCTACAATGAGCAGTTCTTC | CASSLERGAYNEQFF
. | . | TRBJ2-2 | TRBV6-4 | TGTGCCAGCAGCTACTCAGGGGATAACACCGGGGAGCTGTTTTTT | CASSYSGDNTGELFF
. | . | TRBJ1-1 | TRBV9 | TGTGCCAGCAGCGTAGTCCCGCCTGGGAGAGGGACTGAAGCTTTCTTT | CASSVVPPGRGTEAFF
. | . | TRBJ2-1 | TRBV4-1 | TGCGCCAGCAGCCACACAGGAGCAGGATCTTCCTACAATGAGCAGTTCTTC | CASSHTGAGSSYNEQFF
few | . | TRBJ1-2 | TRBV2 | TGTGCCATTAACAGGGCCCTTGGCTACACCTTC | CAINRALGYTF
. | . | TRBJ1-6 | TRBV15 | TGTGCCACCAGAGGCCCAACCCACGGGCCCTATAATTCACCCCTCCACTTT | CATRGPTHGPYNSPLHF
once | TRBD1 | TRBJ2-5 | TRBV3-1/TRBV3-2 | TGTGCCAGCAGCCAAGAGTCGGGACAGGGTACGGAGACCCAGTACTTC | CASSQESGQGTETQYF
. | . | TRBJ1-2 | TRBV7-2 | TGTACCAGCAGCTGGGTTCCAGGGATACGCTACACCTTC | CTSSWVPGIRYTF
. | . | TRBJ2-7 | TRBV28 | TGTGCCAGCAGTTTTGGGGCTGGGTCCTCCTACGAGCAGTACTTC | CASSFGAGSSYEQYF
. | . | TRBJ2-5 | TRBV11-3 | TGTGCCAGCAGCTTAGAGCAGGGTCCAGGGAAACAACAAGAGACCCAGTACTTC | CASSLEQGPGKQQETQYF
. | . | TRBJ1-1 | TRBV6-5 | TGTGCCAGCAATGGTGGTTTTGGGGCGAACACTGAAGCTTTCTTT | CASNGGFGANTEAFF
. | . | TRBJ2-1 | TRBV19 | TGTGCCAGTAGCGACAGCTTCTCCTACAATGAGCAGTTCTTC | CASSDSFSYNEQFF
. | . | TRBJ2-1 | TRBV6-5 | TGTGCCAGCAGCTTCCGGGGCCCCGCCTACAATGAGCAGTTCTTC | CASSFRGPAYNEQFF
. | . | TRBJ2-2 | TRBV4-1 | TGCGCCAGCAGCCCCGTCATGGGGCAAAACACCGGGGAGCTGTTTTTT | CASSPVMGQNTGELFF
once | TRBD1 | TRBJ2-5 | TRBV2 | TGTGCCAGCAGCGGACAAGGGGGCGAGACCCAGTACTTC | CASSGQGGETQYF
. | TRBD2 | TRBJ2-2 | TRBV6-5 | TGTGCCAGCAGTCTTGGACTAGCGGGGGAGCTGTTTTTT | CASSLGLAGELFF
. | TRBD1 | TRBJ2-5 | TRBV7-9 | TGTGCCAGCAGCTTAGCTACAGGGGGCGAAGTCCTGTACTTC | CASSLATGGEVLYF
once | . | TRBJ1-3 | TRBV3-1/TRBV3-2 | TGTGCCAGCAGCCAAGTGGCCGGGACGGCTGGAAACACCATATATTTT | CASSQVAGTAGNTIYF
. | . | TRBJ1-6 | TRBV9 | TGTGCCAGCAGCCCAAGAGACAACGTATATAATTCACCCCTCCACTTT | CASSPRDNVYNSPLHF
. | TRBD1 | TRBJ2-5 | TRBV4-1 | TGCGCCAGCAGCCAGAAAGACAGGGTACAAGAGACCCAGTACTTC | CASSQKDRVQETQYF
. | . | TRBJ2-5 | TRBV7-9 | TGTGCCAGCAGCCAAGGAGTGGGGGATTCCTCTCAAGAGACCCAGTACTTC | CASSQGVGDSSQETQYF
. | . | TRBJ2-7 | TRBV5-5 | TGTGCCAGCAGCTTGGCCCAGGGTTCCGAGCAGTACTTC | CASSLAQGSEQYF
. | . | TRBJ2-6 | TRBV9 | TGTGCCAGCAGCCGACTAGTGTACGGGGCCAACGTCCTGACTTTC | CASSRLVYGANVLTF
. | . | TRBJ1-2 | TRBV7-9 | TGTGCCAGCAGCTCCCCGTGGGAGAACTATGGCTACACCTTC | CASSSPWENYGYTF
. | . | TRBJ2-3 | TRBV5-6 | TGTGCCAGCAGACTACAGGGATTAGGCACAGATACGCAGTATTTT | CASRLQGLGTDTQYF
. | TRBD1 | TRBJ1-1 | TRBV15 | TGTGCCACCAGCAGAGGTCCGGGACAGGGCGTGGTGAACACTGAAGCTTTCTTT | CATSRGPGQGVVNTEAFF
. | . | TRBJ1-2 | TRBV25-1 | TGTGCCAGCAGTGAGGGGCCCTTCGTAATCGGCTACACCTTC | CASSEGPFVIGYTF
. | TRBD2 | TRBJ2-5 | TRBV11-2 | TGTGCCAGCAGCTCCGGTTCGTGGACTAGCGGCCAAGAGACCCAGTACTTC | CASSSGSWTSGQETQYF
. | . | TRBJ2-7 | TRBV19 | TGTGCCAGTAGTATTTACGGACAGCATGACGAGCAGTACTTC | CASSIYGQHDEQYF
. | . | TRBJ2-1 | TRBV27 | TGTGCCAGCAGTTTTCGGAGGGGGGAGGAGCAGTTCTTC | CASSFRRGEEQFF
many | . | TRBJ2-2 | TRBV2 | TGTGCCAGCACCCTCGCCGGGGAGCTGTTTTTT | CASTLAGELFF
once | . | TRBJ1-1 | TRBV7-8 | TGTGCCAGCAGCTTAACCGATAGCACTGAAGCTTTCTTT | CASSLTDSTEAFF
once | . | TRBJ1-3 | TRBV4-3 | TGCGCCAGCAGGTCTGGAAACACCATATATTTT | CASRSGNTIYF
. | . | TRBJ2-1 | TRBV15 | TGTGCCACCGGCGGGCAGGACAACTACAATGAGCAGTTCTTC | CATGGQDNYNEQFF
. | . | TRBJ1-6 | TRBV18 | TGTGCCAGCTCACCCTCCCCAGGGAATAATTCACCCCTCCACTTT | CASSPSPGNNSPLHF
. | . | TRBJ2-7 | TRBV27 | TGTGCCAGCAGTTTATTGGGGCTTCCCTACGAGCAGTACTTC | CASSLLGLPYEQYF
. | TRBD1 | TRBJ1-2 | TRBV19 | TGTGCCAGTAGTATTATGGCAGGGGGCGACTATGGCTACACCTTC | CASSIMAGGDYGYTF
. | . | TRBJ1-6 | TRBV11-2 | TGTGCCAGCAGCCGCGCCCGGGCCGTTAATTCACCCCTCCACTTT | CASSRARAVNSPLHF
. | . | TRBJ1-4 | TRBV10-2 | TGCGCCAGCAGGCATAATGAAAAACTGTTTTTT | CASRHNEKLFF
. | . | TRBJ2-1 | TRBV5-4 | TGTGCCAGCAGCTTTTCTTCTGGGACTGAGCAGTTCTTC | CASSFSSGTEQFF
. | . | TRBJ1-1 | TRBV28 | TGTGCCAGCAGTTTTGCCAGGGGCGAAGCTTTCTTT | CASSFARGEAFF
. | TRBD1 | TRBJ1-5 | TRBV27 | TGTGCCAGCAGCCCGGGACAGATCCAGCCCCAGCATTTT | CASSPGQIQPQHF